Sequencing of this T cell receptor (beta chain) was carried out in a study of shared clonotypes between healthy human individuals. V gave up 4 bases and J gave up 1 base, with 4 bases separating them. CDR1 and CDR2 (germline): LGHNA, YNFKEQ. The CDR3 totals 12 residues. Regarding this clone: No antigen is known for it.

Splitting of each subset's genomic DNA was done evenly across several immunoSEQ plates. Clones were sequenced by immunoSEQ multiplex PCR, and TCRdb holds only the in-frame ones, with some missing. Here the sample spans approximately 460,000 clones, 60% to 80% being singletons. Healthy HIV-negative adults without recent acute infections or vaccinations served as donors. Study observations and caveats: An expected dependence of interdonor clonotype sharing on sequencing depth was noted.

The sample consisted of PBMCs. The sequence derives from a woman aged 40 to 50 in good health. Some clones in this sample may be carry-over from other donors' samples. V gene TRBV4-2 combines with J gene TRBJ1-1; D gene unclear. CDR3 bases: TGTGCCAGCAGCCTTTCGAACACTGAAGCTTTCTTT. Its translation is CASSLSNTEAFF.